One and the same sample provided the 12 T cell receptor beta chains below, sequenced in a study of identifying expanded T cells in peripheral blood. Assay: immunoSEQ multiplex PCR; the TCRdb copy retains only in-frame clones and omits some. The data contain 84,000 or so clones, over 75% of them singletons. The sequenced sample was blood. The receptors shown here come from a person aged 18 to 75 in good health.

The V gene is TRBV29-1, the J gene TRBJ2-7, with a weak D call TRBD2 (5 bases). Trimming stripped 4 bases from V and 7 bases from J, with 20 bases between. The CDR3 spans 14 residues. Germline CDR1 reads SQVTM; CDR2 reads ANQGSEA. CDR3 bases: TGCAGCGTTGTTGAGGGTATGGTGTCGGGGGAGCAGTACTTC. Its protein is CSVVEGMVSGEQYF.

This sequence joins TRBV6-6 and TRBJ2-7; D tentatively reads TRBD1 or TRBD2 (7 bases each). CDR1 MNHNY and CDR2 SVGAGI come from the germline V gene (reference sequence). The CDR3 covers 15 residues. The V and J ends lost 5 bases and 1 base respectively, with 15 bases between them. CDR3 sequence: CASSPERDSSYEQYF. CDR3 nucleotides: TGTGCCAGCAGTCCCGAGCGGGACAGTTCCTACGAGCAGTACTTC.

The chain uses TRBV27 and TRBJ1-2, with D unclear. This CDR3 region has 14 residues. Germline V lookup: CDR1 MNHEY, CDR2 SMNVEV (reference sequence). The V and J ends lost 7 bases and 4 bases respectively, with 16 bases between them. CDR3 residues: CASKAVAVSYGYTF. The CDR3 bases are TGTGCCAGCAAAGCGGTAGCCGTGAGCTATGGCTACACCTTC.

The chain uses TRBV5-6 and TRBJ1-4; the match to TRBD1 covers 7 bases. J lost 4 bases, V lost 0 bases, and 3 bases had no gene match. Germline-derived CDR1 and CDR2 are SGHDT and YYEEEE. The CDR3 runs 15 residues. The DNA for the CDR3 is TGTGCCAGCAGCTTGGCCGGGACAGTTAATGAAAAACTGTTTTTT. Protein sequence: CASSLAGTVNEKLFF.

The rearrangement uses TRBV9 and TRBJ1-2; a possible D gene is TRBD1 (6 bases). This CDR3 has 12 amino acids. The germline V and J ends were trimmed by 2 bases and 9 bases, with 11 bases remaining between them. Germline V CDR1 and CDR2: SGDLS, YYNGEE. CDR3 in DNA: TGTGCCAGCAGCGTCAGGCAGGGGAGCTACACCTTC. Amino acids: CASSVRQGSYTF.

V usage is TRBV11-1 and J usage is TRBJ2-1, with TRBD2 identical over 10 bases. V shed 0 bases and J 9 bases; nucleotides not matched to a gene: 8. Germline CDR1 is SGHAT and CDR2 is FQDESV (reference sequence). The CDR3 spans 16 residues. The CDR3 region has the DNA TGTGCCAGCAGCTTAGCGGCCGCTAGCGGGAGAGGTGAGCAGTTCTTC. Translated: CASSLAAASGRGEQFF.

V and J are TRBV10-3 and TRBJ2-6; 8 bases agree with TRBD1. The CDR3 runs 16 residues. Germline V gene lookup returns CDR1 ENHRY and CDR2 SYGVKD. With V trimmed by 10 bases and J by 0 bases, 8 bases remained unmatched. The CDR3 DNA sequence: TGTGCCACGACGGGACAGGCGTCCTCTGGGGCCAACGTCCTGACTTTC. Protein product: CATTGQASSGANVLTF.

The chain employs TRBV7-9 and TRBJ2-1; D may be TRBD1 (6 bases). The length of the CDR3 is 13 residues. CDR1 and CDR2 (germline): SEHNR, FQNEAQ (reference sequence). The V end lost 8 bases, the J end lost 4 bases, and 12 bases lay between the germline ends. The CDR3 reads CASHGTQYNEQFF. In DNA form, the CDR3 reads TGTGCCAGCCATGGGACACAATACAATGAGCAGTTCTTC.

This clone was detected once. The genes are TRBV9 and TRBJ2-7; the match to TRBD2 covers 16 bases. The CDR3 length is 16 residues. The germline CDR1 and CDR2 sequences are SGDLS and YYNGEE. The V gene end was trimmed by 3 bases and the J gene end by 3 bases; junction bases not matched to a gene: 3. CDR3 DNA sequence: TGTGCCAGCAGCGCGGGACTAGCGGGGGGGATCTACGAGCAGTACTTC. This sequence encodes CASSAGLAGGIYEQYF.

This chain connects TRBV4-2 to TRBJ2-5; 8 positions agree with TRBD2. The ends lost 1 base at V and 5 bases at J; junction bases unmatched: 12. The germline CDR1 and CDR2 sequences are LGHNA and YNFKEQ. This CDR3 comprises 17 residues. In nucleotides, the CDR3 is TGTGCCAGCAGCCAAGGGTTTGGAGCGGGAGAAGGTGAGACCCAGTACTTC. Its protein product is CASSQGFGAGEGETQYF.

The sample holds one count of this clone. V usage is TRBV7-8 and J usage is TRBJ2-3; 10 bases align to TRBD2. Germline-derived CDR1 and CDR2 are SGHVS and FQNEAQ. Trimming removed 5 bases from V and 2 bases from J; junction bases left unmatched: 16. The CDR3 runs to 19 residues. In nucleotides, the CDR3 is TGTGCCAGCAGCCCTCGGGGAGCGGGGGGGCAAATCCCCACAGATACGCAGTATTTT. Amino acids: CASSPRGAGGQIPTDTQYF.

V is TRBV7-9 and J is TRBJ2-2; D gene unclear. V was pared by 5 bases and J by 4 bases, with 8 bases between. Looked up from germline, CDR1 is SEHNR and CDR2 is FQNEAQ (reference sequence). The CDR3 extends over 13 amino acids. CDR3 sequence (DNA): TGTGCCAGCAGCGCATTGGGCACCGGGGAGCTGTTTTTT. It is translated as CASSALGTGELFF.